This T cell receptor (beta chain) emerged from a study of shared clonotypes between healthy human individuals. Across the study: The donor pool was made up of two women and three men aged 18 to 49.

Study-wide findings and caveats: In general, naive subsets displayed greater estimated richness than memory subsets did. Non-shared clonotypes showed lower generation probabilities than clonotypes common to all four donors.

Concerning this clone: Its cognate antigen is unknown. Other DNA sequences in this sample translate to the same CDR3.

Generated by immunoSEQ multiplex PCR, the TCRdb table keeps only in-frame clones and is missing some. The table lists nearly 2 million clones, less than 95% of them singletons. CD45RO-negative, CCR7-positively selected cells formed the naive CD8 fraction, excluding terminally differentiated effector memory CD45RA+ cells. V was shortened by 0 bases and J by 3 bases, with 7 bases between the two germline ends. The CDR3 covers 14 residues. The germline CDR1 and CDR2 sequences are SGDLS and YYNGEE. This chain connects TRBV9 to TRBJ1-3, with a tentative D call TRBD1 (5 bases). The sequence was collected from a young man in good health. The sequenced sample consisted of naive CD8+ T cells sorted from blood. DNA for the CDR3: TGTGCCAGCAGCGTAGGGGGCGTTGGAAACACCATATATTTT. Translation: CASSVGGVGNTIYF.